This T cell receptor (beta chain) was sequenced for a study of cytomegalovirus exposure and HLA in healthy donors. Study-wide context: Approximately 180 million T cells yielded 90 million to 130 million unique TCR beta sequences, as an earlier analysis found.

Concerning this clone: The antigen remains unidentified.

Regarding the study as a whole: Most TCRs appeared rarely, but some public TCRs recurred in many donors.

60 Vbeta and 13 Jbeta primers were used in PCR. Sequencing used immunoSEQ multiplex PCR; TCRdb keeps in-frame clones, though not all of them. The table includes about 94,000 clones, 70% to 85% detected once. Sequences were obtained from PBMCs. The origin of this receptor is a human donor in good health.

The CDR3 sequence: CASSRQGGDHSNQPQHF. The CDR3 coding sequence is TGTGCCAGTAGTCGACAGGGTGGGGACCATAGCAATCAGCCCCAGCATTTT. The rearrangement links TRBV19 to TRBJ1-5; TRBD1 aligns across 7 bases. The CDR3 is made up of 17 amino acids. The junction had 10 bases not matched to a gene; V was cut back by 5 bases and J by 0 bases. From germline, CDR1 is LNHDA and CDR2 SQIVND (reference sequence).